Listed here is a single T cell receptor (beta chain). Only a few counts were recorded for this clone. There is no known antigen for this receptor. Base qualities are not provided; no much larger clone lies one nucleotide away. This sample is part of a study of cytomegalovirus exposure and HLA in healthy donors (dated by TCRdb to about 2017). Describing the broader study: In an earlier analysis of approximately 640 of the donors, about 260 Gb of sequence data and 95 million to 130 million unique TCR beta sequences from about 190 million T cells were reported. Approximately 300 gigabases of sequencing data and tens of millions of unique TCR sequences were included in an early release covering 550 to 800 HLA-typed donors. Among the roughly 400 genotyped donors, more than 70% belonged to the genetic ancestry cluster associated with self-reported Caucasian donors. The study was designed to test whether signatures of past pathogen exposure could be identified by cataloging public T cell receptors. The study used immunosequencing to profile the T cell repertoires of 600 to 850 subjects and linked those repertoires to cytomegalovirus serostatus. A separate validation cohort of 100 to 150 different subjects was used in addition to the roughly 700-subject first cohort. High-throughput TCR immunosequencing, statistical association of individual TCRs with disease status, and machine learning were combined to predict cytomegalovirus infection status. To study patterns of TCR occurrence, a later analysis re-analyzed previously published TCR beta repertoires from more than 550 donors and added high-resolution HLA genotyping. Rather than using new phenotypic data, the later analysis identified candidate immune exposures from TCR beta sequences and from how often those sequences occurred across donors. To decide whether each TCR beta V gene segment behaved as functional or pseudogenic, an earlier analysis of over 500 of the donors relied on high-throughput TCR beta sequencing. Donor age, sex, ethnicity and CMV serostatus were collected together with the repertoire data. Genome-wide SNP genotypes for about 55% of the roughly 670 donors were used in a later genetic analysis, which treated that subset as a discovery cohort. Every repertoire in the discovery cohort had been generated on one and the same sequencing platform. Both class I and class II loci were covered by HLA typing, at four-digit resolution. Typing coverage varied by locus: roughly 620-640 donors for A, B, C, DRB1 and DQB1; roughly 510 for DQA1; around 570 for DPA1; fewer than 480 for DPB1. A handful of DR-DQ haplotypes were treated as single units for association and clustering because of strong linkage in the cohort. Among almost 400 genotyped donors of the cohort, an average of about 240,000 unique TCR beta nucleotide sequences were sequenced per donor, about a sixth of them non-productive.

The cohort was made up of approximately 700 healthy bone marrow donors. At the time of sampling, all cohort members were nominally healthy, though unrecorded immune exposures were likely present. The donor was CMV seropositive and was included in the group of almost 300 seropositive cohort members. A peripheral blood sample was collected from each donor, and TCR beta sequencing was performed on peripheral blood mononuclear cells. The Qiagen DNeasy Blood Extraction Kit was used to extract genomic DNA from the blood cell samples. Paper-wide results and their limitations: Because the 87-base-pair reads could not distinguish some IMGT-functional V segments, including TRBV6-2 and TRBV6-3, those segments were excluded. In a later analysis, some 18,000 TCR beta sequences were associated with specific HLA alleles at a false discovery rate of 0.05. A cluster of highly shared sequence variants was judged likely to represent a technical artifact of the sequencing pipeline. When HLA alleles, especially DR and DQ, strongly co-occurred, attributing TCR associations to individual alleles was difficult. A later analysis reported that several top co-occurrence clusters appeared linked to parvovirus B19, influenza, CMV and Epstein-Barr virus. The cohort was sequenced for TCR beta chains only, and without alpha or paired-chain data the features that could be detected were limited. Compared with equally common non-associated chains, HLA-associated TCR beta chains in a later analysis were more clonally expanded and had lower generation probabilities. HLA typing was unavailable for some donors at each locus, so association tests used only the typed subset. The earlier analysis of around 600 of the donors excluded approximately 17 rarely observed V segments, including chromosome 9 orphons, because counts were too low. Across donors, most TCR sequences were observed very rarely, whereas some public TCRs were present in many individuals. According to the authors, the approach could potentially be generalized to other disease states and immunological phenotypes. A few of the identified cytomegalovirus-associated TCR beta chains were confirmed in vitro to be specific for cytomegalovirus antigens. In an earlier analysis of 587 of the donors, most TCR beta V segments appeared in productive rearrangements about 90% or about 30% of the time, broadly matching IMGT annotations. A later analysis found that TCR association rates varied across HLA loci, with DRB1 alleles showing the most associated TCRs and HLA-C alleles the fewest. For the cohort, immune exposure information was limited to CMV serostatus. The study gave a list of 150 to 200 TCR beta chains associated with cytomegalovirus. An association between a missense DCLRE1C variant and V-gene and J-gene trimming of TCR beta chains was found in a later genetic analysis and replicated in an independent cohort. The classifier was reported to diagnose cytomegalovirus status with high specificity and sensitivity in both the original and validation cohorts. Linkage disequilibrium might explain the correlated functional status among segregating V segments, but an unknown experimental factor could not be excluded. A later analysis found that most CMV-associated TCR beta chains appeared HLA-restricted, with HLA associations seemingly driven largely by CMV exposure. Compared with the approximately 670-donor mean, donors in an Asian-associated ancestry cluster had fewer N-insertions in productive TCRs, according to a later genetic analysis. Roughly uniform sequencing depth across donors was assumed in presence/absence analyses, although this assumption may not hold. A further reported finding was that TCR beta sequences accurately predicted the HLA-A and HLA-B alleles for most subjects in the first cohort.

Library creation used the immunoSEQ multiplex PCR assay. A mixture of 60 forward primers for TCR Vbeta segments and 13 reverse primers for TCR Jbeta segments was used in the multiplex PCR. A multiplex PCR assay on genomic DNA amplified the CDR3 region of rearranged TCR beta genes. On the Illumina HiSeq System, the amplified TCR beta libraries were sequenced as 87-base-pair reads. In the authors' own workflow: Across the roughly 700 repertoires, a later analysis counted some 81 million unique TCR beta chains, some 11 million of which were shared by at least two donors. To remove PCR and sequencing errors, raw reads were error-corrected and collapsed into unique sequences using a nearest-neighbor algorithm that merged closely related sequences. To assign V, D and J gene segments, CDR3 sequences were aligned to IMGT reference sequences. Each retained sequence needed at least a six-nucleotide match to both a V gene segment and a J gene segment. Rearrangements were classified as productive when the CDR3 lacked stop codons and remained in frame with V and J, and all other rearrangements were classified as non-productive. CDR3 was defined by IMGT convention, running from the second conserved V-encoded cysteine to the conserved J-encoded phenylalanine. Sequences without an unambiguous match to a single V gene segment were excluded from the earlier analysis of over 500 of the donors. In an earlier analysis of several hundred of the donors, V segments were called functional above 56.7% productive rearrangements and were called segregating when the between-donor standard deviation exceeded 5%. A statistical classification framework was developed to diagnose cytomegalovirus status using the catalog of TCR beta chain sequences. V and J gene assignment, in a later analysis, came from comparing TCR nucleotide sequences with IMGT/GENE-DB human TR gene sequences. In a later analysis, CDR3 sequences and most-parsimonious VDJ recombination scenarios were assigned using the TCRdist pipeline. A later analysis defined each TCR beta chain by its CDR3 amino acid sequence plus V-gene family, and excluded reads lacking a unique V-gene family. A later analysis removed several hundred highly shared, low-generation-probability nucleotide sequences to deal with suspected cross-contamination and a sequencing artifact. In a later analysis, a clonal expansion index for each public chain was calculated from normalized within-repertoire ranks of inferred template counts. In a later analysis, generation probabilities were computed with a VDJ recombination model fitted to out-of-frame rearrangements, and the resulting probabilities were checked against IGoR. A later analysis scored TCR-TCR, TCR-HLA and TCR-CMV co-occurrence with hypergeometric tests, applying a repertoire-size bias correction to TCR pairs. A later analysis estimated false discovery rates by permuting HLA or CMV assignments 20 times. In a later analysis, co-occurring TCRs were grouped using DBSCAN, with TCRdist sequence similarity added in when clustering inside HLA-allele-positive subsets. For co-occurrence clustering, repertoires with fewer than 30,000 or more than 120,000 public chains were excluded, along with about five repertoires with anomalous nucleotide sharing. Not all clones reach the TCRdb copy of this immuneACCESS table, which keeps in-frame sequences only. Checked studies attribute under half of the gap to unresolved V genes and leave the rest unexplained. Clone size and V and J calls were adopted from that table, with D and trimming inferred from the DNA. This sample holds around 110,000 clones; roughly 82% were observed only once. The ten largest clones take up roughly 3% of the sample.

For CDR1 and CDR2, the germline V gene lists SGDLS and YYNGEE. Including the terminal cysteine and phenylalanine, the CDR3 comprises 15 residues. Kept here is only the CDR3 DNA, which spans 45 bases and is read in frame from base 1. Germline trimming: 0 bases from V, 3 bases from J; junction bases outside gene matches: 4. This TCR derives from a male donor in good health and CMV-seropositive. The V and J genes are TRBV9 and TRBJ2-7, with 9 junctional bases fitting TRBD1. The sample comprised PBMCs. This receptor has the CDR3 CASSVAPGQGYEQYF. Here is the DNA: TGTGCCAGCAGCGTAGCTCCGGGACAGGGCTACGAGCAGTACTTC.